Below are 29 T cell receptor beta chains sequenced from a single sample in a study of shared T cell receptors in the human thymus. TCRdb's table, derived via immunoSEQ multiplex PCR, lists solely in-frame clones and lacks some. This table holds approximately 760,000 clones, approximately 83% found once. This sample also belongs to another study, concerning human thymus T cells.

Sequenced sample: thymocytes. The receptor set was obtained from a girl in the first two years of life with a congenital heart defect.

This clone has only a few counts. The chain has TRBV7-3 and TRBJ1-2; 7 bases match TRBD1. The CDR3 runs to 12 residues. V lost 4 bases to trimming and J lost 11 bases; unmatched junction nucleotides: 7. Germline V gene lookup returns CDR1 SGHTA and CDR2 FQGTGA. CDR3 sequence reads: CASSSTPGQYTF. CDR3 DNA sequence: TGTGCCAGCAGCTCAACTCCGGGACAGTACACCTTC.

As to this clone: This sample includes further DNA sequences coding for the same CDR3. The genes are TRBV14 and TRBJ2-5, with 10 bases that match TRBD1. Germline CDR1 reads SGHDN; CDR2 reads FVKESK. Germline trimming cut 3 bases from V and 4 bases from J; bases unmatched to any gene: 5. The CDR3 loop spans 15 amino acids. CDR3 protein: CASSQGDRGGETQYF. In nucleotides, the CDR3 is TGTGCCAGCAGCCAGGGGGACAGGGGCGGAGAGACCCAGTACTTC.

The CDR3 loop reads CASSPARGLGGSYNSPLHF. The CDR3 DNA reads TGTGCCAGCTCACCCGCCAGAGGCCTCGGGGGGTCCTATAATTCACCCCTCCACTTT. The V and J genes are TRBV18 and TRBJ1-6, with a tentative D call TRBD1 (5 bases). The CDR3 sequence is 19 residues long. The V gene lost 3 bases and the J gene lost 1 base, with 19 bases spanning the gap. Germline V gene data show CDR1 as KGHSH and CDR2 as LQKENI. Based on the CDR3 plus reference TRBV18 and TRBJ1-6, the full variable domain is NAGVMQNPRHLVRRRGQEARLRCSPMKGHSHVYWYRQLPEEGLKFMVYLQKENIIDESGMPKERFSAEFPKEGPSILRIQQVVRGDSAAYFCASSPARGLGGSYNSPLHFGNGTRLTVT.

The chain is built from TRBV4-1 and TRBJ2-2; 12 bases match TRBD1. J lost 8 bases, V lost 2 bases, and 9 bases had no gene match. The CDR3 consists of 17 residues. Per germline, CDR1 MGHRA and CDR2 YSYEKL. The CDR3 loop reads CASSQPSGQGAPGELFF. CDR3 DNA sequence: TGCGCCAGCAGCCAACCCTCGGGACAGGGGGCGCCGGGGGAGCTGTTTTTT.

The chain couples TRBV18 to TRBJ2-7; D is unclear. Between the trimmed V and J ends, which lost 1 base and 0 bases, there was a span of 7 bases. The CDR3 covers 14 residues. Germline CDR1 reads KGHSH; CDR2 reads LQKENI. CDR3 in amino acids: CASSPRASSYEQYF. In DNA form, the CDR3 reads TGTGCCAGCTCACCACGGGCAAGCTCCTACGAGCAGTACTTC.

The V call is TRBV4-1, the J call TRBJ2-1; 9 nucleotides match TRBD1. This CDR3 has 15 amino acids. Germline V gene data show CDR1 as MGHRA and CDR2 as YSYEKL. V lost 2 bases to trimming and J lost 7 bases; unmatched junction nucleotides: 6. The CDR3 loop is CASSQPGQGGNEQFF. The CDR3 DNA reads as TGCGCCAGCAGCCAACCGGGACAGGGTGGGAATGAGCAGTTCTTC.

This chain uses TRBV30 with TRBJ1-1, with D possibly TRBD1 on 6 matching bases. This CDR3 spans 15 amino acids. Germline loops: CDR1 GTSNPN, CDR2 SVGIG (reference sequence). Trimming shortened V by 0 bases and J by 0 bases, and 11 bases separated the two germline ends. The CDR3 DNA reads TGTGCCTGGAGTGTACTGGGACAACTGAACACTGAAGCTTTCTTT. Amino acid sequence: CAWSVLGQLNTEAFF.

V and J are TRBV27 and TRBJ1-1; D remains ambiguous. Germline CDR1 reads MNHEY; CDR2 reads SMNVEV (reference sequence). The CDR3 is 13 residues long. Trimming removed 6 bases from V and 2 bases from J, with 10 bases in between. CDR3 in DNA: TGTGCCAGCAGCCCTGAAGCCAACACTGAAGCTTTCTTT. Residues: CASSPEANTEAFF.

With respect to this clone: Other nucleotide sequences in the sample specify the same CDR3. V and J are TRBV27 and TRBJ1-6; perhaps TRBD1 as D (6 bases). V was cut by 2 bases and J by 3 bases, with 8 bases left in between. CDR3 length equals 15 residues. CDR1 and CDR2 (germline): MNHEY, SMNVEV (reference sequence). Written as DNA, the CDR3 is TGTGCCAGCAGTTTAGGGGGCGGCTATAATTCACCCCTCCACTTT. Its protein product is CASSLGGGYNSPLHF.

The J gene is TRBJ1-1, the V gene TRBV15; perhaps TRBD1 as D (5 bases). The V end lost 6 bases, the J end lost 1 base, and 9 bases lay between the germline ends. The germline V gene encodes CDR1 LNHNV and CDR2 YYDKDF (reference sequence). CDR3 size: 13 residues. The CDR3 protein is CATRHRQNTEAFF. The DNA of the CDR3 is TGTGCCACCAGACACAGGCAGAACACTGAAGCTTTCTTT.

This clone was detected a few times. V usage is TRBV5-1 and J usage is TRBJ2-5; 9 nucleotides match TRBD2. V shed 3 bases, J shed 7 bases, and the junction held 7 bases outside the gene matches. The CDR3 loop spans 14 amino acids. In germline, CDR1 is SGHRS, CDR2 YFSETQ. The DNA of the CDR3 is TGCGCCAGCAGCTCCGCGGGGGGGCGTGGGACCCAGTACTTC. This gives the protein CASSSAGGRGTQYF.

The CDR3 coding sequence is TGTGCCAGCAGCTTGGGGAGCGGGGAACCCTACAATGAGCAGTTCTTC. This gives the protein CASSLGSGEPYNEQFF. The chain links TRBV5-4 to TRBJ2-1; 7 bases fit TRBD2. V shed 0 bases and J 2 bases; nucleotides not matched to a gene: 5. Germline V lookup: CDR1 SGHNT, CDR2 YYREEE (reference sequence). This CDR3 has 16 residues. The full variable domain, with the rest looked up from reference TRBV5-4 and TRBJ2-1, is ETGVTQSPTHLIKTRGQQVTLRCSSQSGHNTVSWYQQALGQGPQFIFQYYREEENGRGNFPPRFSGLQFPNYSSELNVNALELDDSALYLCASSLGSGEPYNEQFFGPGTRLTVL.

The chain has TRBV4-1 and TRBJ2-7; TRBD2 aligns across 13 bases. The V segment lost 4 bases and the J segment 4 bases; nucleotides outside the gene matches: 7. The CDR3 sequence is 16 residues long. The germline gives CDR1 MGHRA, CDR2 YSYEKL. The CDR3 loop reads CASSPRGLAGSYEQYF. CDR3 coding DNA: TGCGCCAGCAGCCCCCGGGGACTAGCGGGGTCTTACGAGCAGTACTTC.

V gene TRBV4-2 combines with J gene TRBJ2-5; 8 bases align to TRBD2. CDR1 and CDR2 from the germline V gene are LGHNA and YNFKEQ. The V and J ends lost 1 base and 7 bases, in that order; junction bases with no gene match: 20. The CDR3 sequence is 19 residues long. The CDR3 reads CASSQGPRVERGRSVTQYF. CDR3 DNA sequence: TGTGCCAGCAGCCAAGGGCCACGCGTCGAGCGGGGGAGGTCAGTGACCCAGTACTTC.

In this sample, this clone turned up a few times. The rearrangement joins TRBV7-8 to TRBJ2-5, with D maybe TRBD2 (5 bases). CDR1 is SGHVS and CDR2 is FQNEAQ in the germline V gene. The CDR3 totals 14 residues. V lost 6 bases, J lost 5 bases, and 16 bases lay in between. The CDR3 spells CASSYSVSSETQYF. CDR3 sequence (DNA): TGTGCCAGCAGTTATAGCGTTTCTAGTGAGACCCAGTACTTC. Full variable domain (outside the CDR3, taken from reference TRBV7-8 and TRBJ2-5): GAGVSQSPRYKVAKRGQDVALRCDPISGHVSLFWYQQALGQGPEFLTYFQNEAQLDKSGLPSDRFFAERPEGSVSTLKIQRTQQEDSAVYLCASSYSVSSETQYFGPGTRLLVL.

V usage is TRBV6-5 and J usage is TRBJ2-7, with 9 bases matching TRBD1. V trimming: 7 bases; J trimming: 5 bases; junction bases outside the gene matches: 9. CDR1 and CDR2 (germline): MNHEY, SVGAGI. The CDR3 spans 14 residues. The chain's CDR3 is CASNPRDRDHEQYF. For the CDR3, the DNA is TGTGCCAGCAACCCCCGGGACAGGGATCACGAGCAGTACTTC.

J is TRBJ1-5 and V is TRBV4-2, with D perhaps matching TRBD1 (6 bases). The length of the CDR3 is 18 residues. With 3 bases removed from V and 5 bases from J, the gap between germline ends came to 23 bases. The germline CDR1 and CDR2 sequences are LGHNA and YNFKEQ. DNA for the CDR3: TGTGCCAGCAGCCAGGTGGTAATCTTGGGGGCCCCTCATCAGCCCCAGCATTTT. Its protein is CASSQVVILGAPHQPQHF.

The CDR3 loop is CASSPRVGSSSGNTIYF. CDR3 DNA sequence: TGTGCCAGCAGCCCCCGAGTAGGGAGCAGCTCTGGAAACACCATATATTTT. The chain couples TRBV7-8 to TRBJ1-3; D is unclear. V was pared by 5 bases and J by 0 bases, with 17 bases between. Germline V CDR1 and CDR2: SGHVS, FQNEAQ. The CDR3 totals 17 residues.

The chain links TRBV11-2 to TRBJ2-7; D is ambiguous. V gave up 1 base and J gave up 5 bases, with 15 bases separating them. The CDR3 totals 15 residues. The germline V gene encodes CDR1 SGHAT and CDR2 FQNNGV. The CDR3 coding sequence is TGTGCCAGCAGCTTAGTTGCTCCGAGAGGCCACGAGCAGTACTTC. Its protein product is CASSLVAPRGHEQYF.

This rearrangement joins TRBV5-6 to TRBJ1-2; no firm D call. Deletions cut 0 bases from V and 5 bases from J, with 11 bases between. The germline CDR1 and CDR2 sequences are SGHDT and YYEEEE. The length of the CDR3 is 14 residues. The CDR3 coding sequence is TGTGCCAGCAGCTTGGATCCGGGAGCTTATGGCTACACCTTC. It translates to CASSLDPGAYGYTF.

The J gene is TRBJ2-6, the V gene TRBV9, with a tentative D call TRBD1 (6 bases). The length of the CDR3 is 17 residues. Between the trimmed V and J ends, which lost 3 bases and 6 bases, there was a span of 19 bases. Germline V lookup: CDR1 SGDLS, CDR2 YYNGEE. The CDR3 DNA reads as TGTGCCAGCAGCGCCAAATTCGACAGGACGTTGGCCAACGTCCTGACTTTC. This encodes CASSAKFDRTLANVLTF.

The chain combines TRBV2 with TRBJ2-7, with 7 bases that match TRBD1. The CDR3 runs 14 residues. In germline, CDR1 is SNHLY, CDR2 FYNNEI. The V segment lost 7 bases and the J segment 5 bases; nucleotides outside the gene matches: 11. In nucleotides, the CDR3 is TGTGCCAGCAAAAAAACAGGGGCTACCCACGAGCAGTACTTC. It translates to CASKKTGATHEQYF.

Written as DNA, the CDR3 is TGTGCCAGTAGTATCGGCCAGGGGGGCACTGAAGCTTTCTTT. Its translation is CASSIGQGGTEAFF. The V and J genes are TRBV19 and TRBJ1-1; 7 nucleotides agree with TRBD1. Trimming removed 3 bases from V and 4 bases from J; junction bases left unmatched: 5. Per germline, CDR1 LNHDA and CDR2 SQIVND (reference sequence). The CDR3 consists of 14 residues.

This clone has a single count. V gene TRBV18 combines with J gene TRBJ1-1, with TRBD1 matching 7 bases. This CDR3 is built from 15 residues. The junction had 7 bases not matched to a gene; V was cut back by 1 base and J by 5 bases. Germline values: CDR1 KGHSH, CDR2 LQKENI. CDR3 region: CASSPRVRGRTEAFF. The CDR3 coding sequence is TGTGCCAGCTCACCACGGGTTAGGGGGCGGACTGAAGCTTTCTTT.

The gene calls are TRBV19 and TRBJ2-3, with 12 bases that match TRBD2. The germline gives CDR1 LNHDA, CDR2 SQIVND (reference sequence). Trimming removed 4 bases from V and 1 base from J; junction bases left unmatched: 6. The CDR3 runs 17 residues. The CDR3 DNA reads as TGTGCCAGTAGTACCACACTAGCGGGGGGCGGCACAGATACGCAGTATTTT. It encodes CASSTTLAGGGTDTQYF.

V gene TRBV25-1 combines with J gene TRBJ2-5, with 9 bases that match TRBD1. The CDR3 length is 14 residues. Per the germline V gene, CDR1 is MGHDK and CDR2 is SYGVNS. The trim removed 6 bases at V and 1 base at J, leaving 3 bases unmatched. CDR3 amino acids: CASSHRGPQETQYF. The CDR3 nucleotides are TGTGCCAGCAGCCACAGGGGGCCCCAAGAGACCCAGTACTTC.

This chain uses TRBV10-2 with TRBJ2-7; weak D call: TRBD2 (6 bases). The germline V gene encodes CDR1 WSHSY and CDR2 SAAADI. The CDR3 is 14 amino acids. Between the trimmed V and J ends, which lost 2 bases and 0 bases, there was a span of 8 bases. The CDR3 bases are TGCGCCAGCAGTGAGAGGAGGGGCTCCTACGAGCAGTACTTC. Protein product: CASSERRGSYEQYF.

The chain uses TRBV4-3 and TRBJ2-2; 8 bases fit TRBD1. With V trimmed by 3 bases and J by 0 bases, 12 bases remained unmatched. The CDR3 runs to 19 residues. The germline V gene encodes CDR1 LGHNA and CDR2 YSLEER. CDR3 region: CASSQVRDRFLPNTGELFF. The CDR3 DNA reads TGCGCCAGCAGCCAGGTCCGGGACAGGTTTCTCCCGAACACCGGGGAGCTGTTTTTT.

The gene calls are TRBV6-1 and TRBJ1-2; a possible D gene is TRBD1 (6 bases). Per the germline V gene, CDR1 is MNHNS and CDR2 is SASEGT. The CDR3 sequence is 15 residues long. The V end was cut by 6 bases, the J end by 7 bases, with 21 bases between. CDR3 bases: TGTGCCAGCAGGCACCATTACCTCGACAGGTCTGGCTACACCTTC. Translating it yields CASRHHYLDRSGYTF.